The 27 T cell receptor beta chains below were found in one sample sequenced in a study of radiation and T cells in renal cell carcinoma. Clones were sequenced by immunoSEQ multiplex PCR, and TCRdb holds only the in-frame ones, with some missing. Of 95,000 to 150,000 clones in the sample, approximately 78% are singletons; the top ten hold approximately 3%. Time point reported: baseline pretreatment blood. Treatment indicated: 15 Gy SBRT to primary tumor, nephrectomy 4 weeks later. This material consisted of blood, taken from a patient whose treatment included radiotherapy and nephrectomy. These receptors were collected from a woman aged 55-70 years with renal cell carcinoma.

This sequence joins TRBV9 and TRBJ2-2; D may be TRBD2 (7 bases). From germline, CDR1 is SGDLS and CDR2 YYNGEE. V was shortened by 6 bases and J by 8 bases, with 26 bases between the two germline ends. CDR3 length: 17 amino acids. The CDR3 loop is CASTEGGGGAGPGELFF. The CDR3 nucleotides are TGTGCCAGCACCGAAGGCGGAGGGGGGGCAGGCCCAGGGGAGCTGTTTTTT.

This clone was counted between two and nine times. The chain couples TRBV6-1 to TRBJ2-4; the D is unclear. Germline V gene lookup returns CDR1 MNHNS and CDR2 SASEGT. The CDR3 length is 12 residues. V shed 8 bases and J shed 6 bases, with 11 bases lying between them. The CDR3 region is CASGYARNIQYF. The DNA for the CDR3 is TGTGCCAGCGGGTATGCTCGAAACATTCAGTACTTC.

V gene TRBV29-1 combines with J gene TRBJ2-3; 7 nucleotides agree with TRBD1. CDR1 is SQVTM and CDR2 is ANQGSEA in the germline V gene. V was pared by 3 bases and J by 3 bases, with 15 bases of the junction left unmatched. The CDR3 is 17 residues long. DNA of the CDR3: TGCAGCGTTGAGCGGGTACAGGGGCTACAAGGTACAGATACGCAGTATTTT. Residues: CSVERVQGLQGTDTQYF.

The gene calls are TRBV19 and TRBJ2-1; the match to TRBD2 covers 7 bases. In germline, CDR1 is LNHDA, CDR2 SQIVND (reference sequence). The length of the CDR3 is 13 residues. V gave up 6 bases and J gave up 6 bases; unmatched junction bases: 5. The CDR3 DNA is TGTGCCAGTAGCCTCGGGACTACCAATGAGCAGTTCTTC. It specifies CASSLGTTNEQFF.

The CDR3 protein is CASSGTGRSYNSPLHF. In DNA form, the CDR3 reads TGTGCCAGCAGTGGGACAGGGCGCTCCTATAATTCACCCCTCCACTTT. The chain carries TRBV28 and TRBJ1-6, with 9 positions matching TRBD1. V gave up 5 bases and J gave up 0 bases; unmatched junction bases: 2. The CDR3 contains 16 residues. The germline gives CDR1 MDHEN, CDR2 SYDVKM.

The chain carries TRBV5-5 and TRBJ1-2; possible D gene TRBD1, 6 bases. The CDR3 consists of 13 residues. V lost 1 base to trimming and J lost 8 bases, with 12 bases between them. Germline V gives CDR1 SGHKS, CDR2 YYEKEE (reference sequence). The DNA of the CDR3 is TGTGCCAGCAGCTTGCCGGGGGGCAGCGGCTACACCTTC. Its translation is CASSLPGGSGYTF. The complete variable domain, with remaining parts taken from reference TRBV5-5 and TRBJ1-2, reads DAGVTQSPTHLIKTRGQQVTLRCSPISGHKSVSWYQQVLGQGPQFIFQYYEKEERGRGNFPDRFSARQFPNYSSELNVNALLLGDSALYLCASSLPGGSGYTFGSGTRLTVV.

The CDR3 region has the DNA TGCGCCAGCAGCTTGGACTTGGAAAAGATCTACGAGCAGTACTTC. This encodes CASSLDLEKIYEQYF. The chain joins TRBV5-1 to TRBJ2-7; D unresolved. The ends were cut back, 0 bases at V and 3 bases at J, with 13 bases in the middle. The CDR3 contains 15 residues. Germline lookup yields CDR1 SGHRS and CDR2 YFSETQ.

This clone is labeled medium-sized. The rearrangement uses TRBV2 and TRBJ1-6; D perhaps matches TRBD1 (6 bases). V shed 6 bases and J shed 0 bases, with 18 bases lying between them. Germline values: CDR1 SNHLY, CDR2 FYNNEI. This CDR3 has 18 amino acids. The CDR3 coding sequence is TGTGCCAGCAGCCTGGGGGGGCCCTTGAGCTCCTATAATTCACCCCTCCACTTT. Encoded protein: CASSLGGPLSSYNSPLHF.

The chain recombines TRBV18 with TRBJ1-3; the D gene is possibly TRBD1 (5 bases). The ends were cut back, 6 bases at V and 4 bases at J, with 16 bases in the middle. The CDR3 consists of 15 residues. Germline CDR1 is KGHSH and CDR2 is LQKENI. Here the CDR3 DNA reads TGTGCCAGCTCCGACCAGGGACCCCTCGGAAACACCATATATTTT. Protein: CASSDQGPLGNTIYF.

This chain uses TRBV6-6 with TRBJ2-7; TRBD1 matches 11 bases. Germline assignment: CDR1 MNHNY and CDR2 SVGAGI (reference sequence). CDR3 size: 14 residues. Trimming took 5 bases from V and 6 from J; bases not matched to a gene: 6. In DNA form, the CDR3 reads TGTGCCAGCAGTAGGACAGGGGGCTTAGGCGAGCAGTACTTC. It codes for CASSRTGGLGEQYF.

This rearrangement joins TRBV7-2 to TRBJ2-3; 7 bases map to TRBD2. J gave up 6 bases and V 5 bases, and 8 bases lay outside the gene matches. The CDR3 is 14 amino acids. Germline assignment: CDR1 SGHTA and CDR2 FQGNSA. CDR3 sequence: CASSLGDYRDTQYF. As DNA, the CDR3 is TGTGCCAGCAGCCTCGGGGACTATAGGGATACGCAGTATTTT.

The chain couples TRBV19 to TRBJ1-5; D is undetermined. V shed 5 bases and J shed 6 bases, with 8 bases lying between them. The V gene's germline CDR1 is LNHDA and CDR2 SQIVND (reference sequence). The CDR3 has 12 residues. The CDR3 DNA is TGTGCCAGTAGTCTCCTCGGTCAGCCCCAGCATTTT. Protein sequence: CASSLLGQPQHF.

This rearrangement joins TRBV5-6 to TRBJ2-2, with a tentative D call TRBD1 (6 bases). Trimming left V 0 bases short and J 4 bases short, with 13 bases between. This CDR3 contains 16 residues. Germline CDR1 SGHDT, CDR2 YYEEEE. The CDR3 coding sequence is TGTGCCAGCAGCTTGGTATCGGCAGGGGCCACCGGGGAGCTGTTTTTT. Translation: CASSLVSAGATGELFF.

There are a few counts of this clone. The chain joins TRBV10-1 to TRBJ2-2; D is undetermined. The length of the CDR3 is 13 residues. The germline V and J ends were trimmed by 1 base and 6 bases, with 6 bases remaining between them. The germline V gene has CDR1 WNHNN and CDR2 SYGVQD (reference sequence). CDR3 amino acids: CASSEFRSGELFF. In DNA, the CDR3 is TGCGCCAGCAGTGAGTTCCGGTCCGGGGAGCTGTTTTTT.

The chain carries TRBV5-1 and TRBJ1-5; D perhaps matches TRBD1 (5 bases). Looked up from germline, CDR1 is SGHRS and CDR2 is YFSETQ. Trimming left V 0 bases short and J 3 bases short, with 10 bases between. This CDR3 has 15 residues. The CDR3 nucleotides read TGCGCCAGCAGCTTGGAGTGGGGCACCAATCAGCCCCAGCATTTT. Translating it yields CASSLEWGTNQPQHF.

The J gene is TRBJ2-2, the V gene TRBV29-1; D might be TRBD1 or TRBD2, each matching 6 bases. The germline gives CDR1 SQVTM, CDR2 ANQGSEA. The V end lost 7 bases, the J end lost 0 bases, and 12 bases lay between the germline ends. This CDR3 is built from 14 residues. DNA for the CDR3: TGCAGCGCCGGAGGGGGATCGAACACCGGGGAGCTGTTTTTT. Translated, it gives CSAGGGSNTGELFF.

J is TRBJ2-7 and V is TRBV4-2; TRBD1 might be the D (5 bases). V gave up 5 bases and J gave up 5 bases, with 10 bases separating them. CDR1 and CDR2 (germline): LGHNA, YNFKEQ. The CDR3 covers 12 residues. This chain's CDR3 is CASSGRGNEQYF. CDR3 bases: TGTGCCAGCAGCGGAAGGGGAAACGAGCAGTACTTC.

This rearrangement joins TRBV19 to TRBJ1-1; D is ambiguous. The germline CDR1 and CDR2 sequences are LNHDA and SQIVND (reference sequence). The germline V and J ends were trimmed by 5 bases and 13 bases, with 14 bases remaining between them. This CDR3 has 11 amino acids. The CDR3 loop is CASSYGLKDFF. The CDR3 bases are TGTGCCAGTAGTTATGGGTTAAAAGATTTCTTT.

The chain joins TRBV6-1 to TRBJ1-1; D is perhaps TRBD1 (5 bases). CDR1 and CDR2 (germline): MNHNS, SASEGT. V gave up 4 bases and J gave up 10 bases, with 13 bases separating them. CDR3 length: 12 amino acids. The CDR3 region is CASSVMGRGAFF. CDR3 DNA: TGTGCCAGCAGTGTAATGGGGCGGGGAGCTTTCTTT.

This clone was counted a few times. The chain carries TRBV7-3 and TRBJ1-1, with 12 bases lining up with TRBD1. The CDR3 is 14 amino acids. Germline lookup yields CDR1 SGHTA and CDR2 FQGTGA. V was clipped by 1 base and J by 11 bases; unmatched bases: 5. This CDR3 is CASSLRGQGAGAFF. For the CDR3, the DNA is TGTGCCAGCAGCTTAAGGGGACAGGGGGCCGGGGCTTTCTTT.

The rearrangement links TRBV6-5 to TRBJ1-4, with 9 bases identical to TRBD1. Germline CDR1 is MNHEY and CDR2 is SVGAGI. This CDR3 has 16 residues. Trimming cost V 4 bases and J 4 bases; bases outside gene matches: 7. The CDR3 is CASSSRDREFNEKLFF. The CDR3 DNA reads TGTGCCAGCAGTTCCCGGGACAGGGAATTTAATGAAAAACTGTTTTTT.

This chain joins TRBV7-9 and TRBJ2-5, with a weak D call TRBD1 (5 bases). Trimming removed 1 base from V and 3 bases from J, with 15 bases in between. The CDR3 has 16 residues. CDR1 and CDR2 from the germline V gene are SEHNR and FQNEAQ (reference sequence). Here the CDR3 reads CASSLELGRAKETQYF. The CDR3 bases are TGTGCCAGCAGCTTAGAGCTCGGCAGGGCGAAAGAGACCCAGTACTTC.

The CDR3 is CASSPTEGVHEQFF. The CDR3 nucleotides are TGTGCCAGCAGCCCCACCGAGGGGGTCCATGAGCAGTTCTTC. The chain uses TRBV7-3 and TRBJ2-1; D is perhaps TRBD1 (6 bases). The V gene's germline CDR1 is SGHTA and CDR2 FQGTGA. The CDR3 length is 14 residues. Trimming removed 5 bases from V and 8 bases from J, with 16 bases in between.

CDR3 nucleotides: TGTGCCAGCAGCCCCCGCGGACAGAAGAACACTGAAGCTTTCTTT. Protein: CASSPRGQKNTEAFF. The chain carries TRBV7-3 and TRBJ1-1; a possible D gene is TRBD1 (6 bases). Trimming took 5 bases from V and 1 from J, leaving 14 bases between them. CDR3 size: 15 residues. The germline V gene has CDR1 SGHTA and CDR2 FQGTGA.

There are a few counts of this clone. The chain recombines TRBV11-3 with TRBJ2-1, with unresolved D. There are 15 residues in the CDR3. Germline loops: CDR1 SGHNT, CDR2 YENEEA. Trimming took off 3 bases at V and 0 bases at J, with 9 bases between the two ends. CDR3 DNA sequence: TGTGCCAGCAGCTTTGGAAGGAGCTCCTACAATGAGCAGTTCTTC. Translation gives CASSFGRSSYNEQFF.

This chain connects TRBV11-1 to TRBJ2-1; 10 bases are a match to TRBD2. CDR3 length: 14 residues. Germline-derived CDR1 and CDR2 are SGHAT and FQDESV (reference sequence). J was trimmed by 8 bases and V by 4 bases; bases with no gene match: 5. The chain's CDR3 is CASSWEAGGYEQFF. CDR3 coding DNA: TGTGCCAGCAGCTGGGAAGCGGGAGGGTATGAGCAGTTCTTC.

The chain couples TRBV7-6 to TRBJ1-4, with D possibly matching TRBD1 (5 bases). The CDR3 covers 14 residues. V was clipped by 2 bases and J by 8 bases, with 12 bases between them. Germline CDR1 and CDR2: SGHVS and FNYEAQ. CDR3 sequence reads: CASSLTRVNEKLFF. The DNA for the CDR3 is TGTGCCAGCAGCTTAACCAGGGTCAACGAAAAACTGTTTTTT.